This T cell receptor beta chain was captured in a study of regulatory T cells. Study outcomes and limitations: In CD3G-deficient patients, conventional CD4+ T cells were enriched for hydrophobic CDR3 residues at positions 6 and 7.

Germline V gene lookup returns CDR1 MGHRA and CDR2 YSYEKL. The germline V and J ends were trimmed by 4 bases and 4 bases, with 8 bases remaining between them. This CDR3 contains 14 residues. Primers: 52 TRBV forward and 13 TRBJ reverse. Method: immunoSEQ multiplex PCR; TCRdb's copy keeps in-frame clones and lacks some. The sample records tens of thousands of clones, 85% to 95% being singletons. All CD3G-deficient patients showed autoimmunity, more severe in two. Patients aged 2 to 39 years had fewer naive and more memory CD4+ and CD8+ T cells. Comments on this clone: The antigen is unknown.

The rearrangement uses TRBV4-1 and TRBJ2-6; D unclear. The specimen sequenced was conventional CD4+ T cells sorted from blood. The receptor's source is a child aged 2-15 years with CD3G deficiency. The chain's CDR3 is CASSLSSGANVLTF. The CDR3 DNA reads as TGCGCCAGCAGCCTAAGTTCAGGGGCCAACGTCCTGACTTTC.